The T cell receptor (beta chain) under discussion was sequenced for a study of cytomegalovirus exposure and HLA in healthy donors. A remark on this clone: Its target is unknown.

Whole-study findings and limits: Follow-up analysis later connected one missense variant in DCLRE1C with trimming of TCR beta V- and J-genes.

PCR employed 60 Vbeta and 13 Jbeta primers. TCRdb's copy holds only in-frame clones and misses some; the assay was immunoSEQ multiplex PCR. The repertoire holds about 180,000 clones, with over 70% as singletons. CDR1 and CDR2 from the germline V gene are MNHNY and SVGAGI (reference sequence). Trimming took 0 bases from V and 11 from J; bases not matched to a gene: 2. The CDR3 is made up of 12 amino acids. Sequencing used PBMCs. This chain links TRBV6-6 with TRBJ1-1; 8 bases agree with TRBD1. This receptor was obtained from a male donor in good health and CMV-seronegative. Here the CDR3 DNA reads TGTGCCAGCAGTTACTCGGACAGGGACGCTTTCTTT. Amino acids: CASSYSDRDAFF.